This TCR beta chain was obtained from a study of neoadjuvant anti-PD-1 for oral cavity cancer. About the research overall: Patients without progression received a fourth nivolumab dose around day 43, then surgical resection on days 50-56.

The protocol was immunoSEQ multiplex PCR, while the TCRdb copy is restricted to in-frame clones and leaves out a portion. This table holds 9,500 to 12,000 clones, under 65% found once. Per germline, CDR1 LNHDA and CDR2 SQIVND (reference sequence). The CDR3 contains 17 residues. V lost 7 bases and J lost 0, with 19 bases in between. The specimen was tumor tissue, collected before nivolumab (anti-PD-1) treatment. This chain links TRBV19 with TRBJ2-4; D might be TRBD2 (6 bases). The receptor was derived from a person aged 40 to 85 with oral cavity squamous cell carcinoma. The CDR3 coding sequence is TGTGCCAGTACCACATCCTCGGGGGATGTAGCCAAAAACATTCAGTACTTC. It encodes CASTTSSGDVAKNIQYF.